This TCR beta chain emerged from a study of beta chain features in type 1 diabetes. The overall study: There were about 110,000,000 sorted cells examined across all samples.

Sorting with CD45RO/CCR7/CD25/CD127/CD95/CD27 yielded naive, central memory, regulatory and stem-like memory CD4+ cells. The authors reverse transcribed all of the isolated RNA, so sequencing captured expressed TCRB transcripts. Sequencing used immunoSEQ multiplex PCR; TCRdb keeps in-frame clones, though not all of them. The table shows around 400,000 clones, with 10% to 15% occurring only once. The CDR3 runs to 13 residues. From germline, CDR1 is SGHTA and CDR2 FQGNSA. Trimming removed 3 bases from V and 5 bases from J; junction bases left unmatched: 3. Input material: naive CD4+ T cells from blood. The rearrangement uses TRBV7-2 and TRBJ1-2; 7 bases map to TRBD1. The sequence was collected from a young man in good health. CDR3 amino acids: CASSFETGYGYTF. The CDR3 DNA sequence: TGTGCCAGCAGCTTCGAGACAGGGTATGGCTACACCTTC.